What follows is one T cell receptor (beta chain) and its context. The antigen is unknown. CDR3 size: 15 residues. CDR1 and CDR2 from the germline V gene are LGHNA and YSLEER. The ends were cut back, 0 bases at V and 3 bases at J, with 11 bases in the middle. What was sequenced were expressed TCRB transcripts, since all of the isolated RNA had been reverse transcribed. The repertoire was sequenced with immunoSEQ multiplex PCR; TCRdb's copy has only in-frame clones and lacks some. The table lists 600,000 to 700,000 clones, under 15% of them singletons, with roughly 0.12% in the top ten. The entry originates in a study of beta chain features in type 1 diabetes. Whole-study results and caveats: Any HLA effect on TCRB rearrangement was left unresolved by small sub-analyses. Shortening of TCRB CDR3s, moderate but significant, appeared in all four CD4+ subsets of Type 1 diabetes patients.

Via CD45RO/CCR7/CD25/CD127/CD95/CD27, cells of the CD4+ naive, central memory, regulatory and stem cell-like memory subsets were sorted. Every sorted population was more than 95% pure. The origin of this receptor is a man between 25 and 39 years old with type 1 diabetes. Material for sequencing was naive CD4+ T cells from blood. This rearrangement joins TRBV4-3 to TRBJ1-2; possible D gene TRBD1, 5 bases. This chain's CDR3 is CASSQDQGLDYGYTF. CDR3 nucleotides: TGCGCCAGCAGCCAAGACCAGGGTCTAGACTATGGCTACACCTTC.